Included here is one T cell receptor beta chain sequence, with context. This specimen comes from a study of cytomegalovirus exposure and HLA in healthy donors. For the study at large: Samples from HLA-typed donors yielded around 85 million unique TCRs in an early data release.

In the PCR, 60 Vbeta and 13 Jbeta primers were used. Repertoires were generated with immunoSEQ multiplex PCR, while TCRdb's copy carries only in-frame clones and drops some. The sample carries more than 200,000 clones, 65% to 90% recorded once. Germline V gene sequence: CDR1 MDHEN, CDR2 SYDVKM. The CDR3 has 15 amino acids. Unmatched junction bases numbered 9, after V lost 3 bases and J lost 6 bases. This receptor was obtained from a girl under 18 in good health and CMV-seronegative. This rearrangement joins TRBV28 to TRBJ1-2; 8 bases map to TRBD1. Source material: PBMCs. In DNA form, the CDR3 reads TGTGCCAGCAGTTTGCAGGGGGCAAAATTGGATGGCTACACCTTC. It specifies CASSLQGAKLDGYTF.